This TCR beta chain was obtained from a study of tumor-infiltrating lymphocytes in localized non-small cell lung cancer (dated by TCRdb to the early 2020s). About the study as a whole: Several histologies were represented in the cohort, which also included both smokers and never-smokers as well as patients whose samples were collected after neoadjuvant chemotherapy. Alongside flow cytometry, multiplex immunofluorescence, RNA-seq, exome sequencing and proteomics, TCR sequencing was applied to the same patients as one of several integrated assays. For under 60 patients, immunoSEQ T-cell fraction was compared between paired tumor and uninvolved lung. Each patient provided resected tumor tissue plus uninvolved lung tissue from the same patient, with the uninvolved lung tissue described as non-adjacent to the tumor. The overall ICON cohort was composed of under 190 surgical patients with localized non-small cell lung cancer whose tumors were resected.

The T-cell fraction in tumor and uninvolved lung tissue was obtained from TCR sequencing using the immunoSEQ assay. The original pipeline was this. For survival analysis, patients were divided into high (upper tertile) and low (lower two tertiles) T-cell fraction groups, which were compared by log-rank test. A signed-rank test was used to test differences in T-cell fraction between paired tumor and uninvolved lung samples. Sourced from immuneACCESS, this table was stored by TCRdb with only in-frame sequences that have V and J called. A share of the clones is absent; for the studies checked, an unresolved V gene accounts for under half, and the remainder has no known explanation. V, J and clone size are those of that table, while D and trimming were read from the DNA. The sample table records 11,000 or so clones; approximately 86% of these occur just once. The ten largest make up 7.8% of the sample.

Enrollment in ICON was initiated in April 2016, and the last patient was enrolled in 2018. In a subcohort of around 77 patients, fresh tumor and matched uninvolved tissue were collected for in-depth immune analyses, with TCR sequencing among those analyses. No cell sorting was done, and TCR sequencing was instead run on DNA isolated from bulk tissue. Paper-wide results and their limitations: Because assay coverage varied across patients depending on available tissue quantity, TCR sequencing was performed for only a subset of the cohort. Higher T cell infiltration in tumors than in uninvolved lung tissue was supported by TCRbeta sequencing, consistent with immunofluorescence CD3 counts. Different pieces of the same tissue were used for different assays, so technical variation could not be separated from intratumor heterogeneity. TCR-derived T-cell fraction did not differ between the flow cytometry-defined immunotypes IM1 (good prognosis) and IM2 (poor prognosis).

Via the germline V gene, CDR1 is MGHRA and CDR2 YSYEKL. The CDR3, cysteine through phenylalanine, is 14 amino acids long. This entry keeps only the CDR3 DNA: 42 bases, framed from base 1. V is shortened by 4 bases, J by 2 bases, and the region joining them spans 12 bases. With regard to this clone: The antigen it recognizes is unknown. Per-base qualities were not stored, and no clone one base away is much larger.

The sample consisted of uninvolved lung tissue not adjacent to the tumor. Recombination linked TRBV4-1 to TRBJ2-7; the D gene is perhaps TRBD1, from 6 matching bases. The TCR comes from a human donor with non-small cell lung cancer. The bases read TGCGCCAGCAGCCCACAGGGTCAGGCCTACGAGCAGTACTTC. This codes for CASSPQGQAYEQYF.